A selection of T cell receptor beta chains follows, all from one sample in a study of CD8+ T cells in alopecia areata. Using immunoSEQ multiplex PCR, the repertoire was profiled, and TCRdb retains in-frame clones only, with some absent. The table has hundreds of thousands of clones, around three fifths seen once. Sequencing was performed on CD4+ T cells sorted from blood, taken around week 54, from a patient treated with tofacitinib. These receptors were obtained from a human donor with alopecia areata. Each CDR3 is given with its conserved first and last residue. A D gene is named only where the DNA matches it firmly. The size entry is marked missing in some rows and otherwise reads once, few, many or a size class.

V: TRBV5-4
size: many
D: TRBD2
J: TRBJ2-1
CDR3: CASFLAGGHDNEQFF
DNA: TGTGCCAGCTTTCTAGCGGGGGGGCACGACAATGAGCAGTTCTTC

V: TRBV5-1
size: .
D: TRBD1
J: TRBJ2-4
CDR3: CASSLRQGAAKNIQYF
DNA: TGCGCCAGCAGCTTGAGGCAGGGGGCGGCCAAAAACATTCAGTACTTC

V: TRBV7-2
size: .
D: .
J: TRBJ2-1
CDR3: CASSLEVPREQFF
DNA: TGTGCCAGCAGCTTGGAGGTTCCGAGGGAGCAGTTCTTC

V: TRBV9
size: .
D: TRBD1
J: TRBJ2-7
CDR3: CASSVASGGYEQYF
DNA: TGTGCCAGCAGCGTAGCCTCAGGGGGCTACGAGCAGTACTTC

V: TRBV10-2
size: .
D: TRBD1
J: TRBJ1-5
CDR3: CASSESGGGTQHF
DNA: TGCGCCAGCAGTGAGTCGGGAGGGGGCACCCAGCATTTT

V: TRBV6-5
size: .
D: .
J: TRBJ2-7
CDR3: CASRSPATSYEQYF
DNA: TGTGCCAGCAGGTCGCCGGCAACCTCCTACGAGCAGTACTTC

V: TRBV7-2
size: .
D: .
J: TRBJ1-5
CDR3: CASSSGGRDNQPQHF
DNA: TGTGCCAGCAGCTCTGGGGGTAGGGACAATCAGCCCCAGCATTTT

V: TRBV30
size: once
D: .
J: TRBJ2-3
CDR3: CAWSVWRDTQYF
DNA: TGTGCCTGGAGTGTTTGGCGAGATACGCAGTATTTT

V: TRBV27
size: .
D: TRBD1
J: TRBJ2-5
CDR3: CASKTPAGTGRETQYF
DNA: TGTGCCAGCAAGACCCCAGCCGGGACAGGTCGAGAGACCCAGTACTTC

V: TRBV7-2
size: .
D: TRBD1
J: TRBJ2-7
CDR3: CASSTRQGSSYEQYF
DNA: TGTGCCAGCAGCACCCGACAGGGGTCTTCCTACGAGCAGTACTTC

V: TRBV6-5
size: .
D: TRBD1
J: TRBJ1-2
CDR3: CASSPRGADGYTF
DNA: TGTGCCAGCAGCCCCAGGGGGGCGGATGGCTACACCTTC

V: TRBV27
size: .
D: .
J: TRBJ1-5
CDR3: CASSPYNYDSNQPQHF
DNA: TGTGCCAGCAGTCCCTACAACTACGATAGCAATCAGCCCCAGCATTTT

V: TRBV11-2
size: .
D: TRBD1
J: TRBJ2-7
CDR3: CASSTDRGTYEQYF
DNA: TGTGCCAGCAGCACCGACAGGGGCACCTACGAGCAGTACTTC

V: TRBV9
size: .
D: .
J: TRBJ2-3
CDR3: CASSVGGSHTQYF
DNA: TGTGCCAGCAGCGTAGGGGGGTCGCATACGCAGTATTTT

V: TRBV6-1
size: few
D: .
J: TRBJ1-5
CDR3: CASTEYTWGNQPQHF
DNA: TGTGCCAGCACGGAGTATACATGGGGTAATCAGCCCCAGCATTTT

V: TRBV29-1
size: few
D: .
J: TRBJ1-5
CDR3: CSVRTGLNQPQHF
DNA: TGCAGCGTTCGAACAGGCTTAAATCAGCCCCAGCATTTT

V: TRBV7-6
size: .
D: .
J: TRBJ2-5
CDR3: CASSPEGETQYF
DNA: TGTGCCAGCAGCCCCGAGGGAGAGACCCAGTACTTC

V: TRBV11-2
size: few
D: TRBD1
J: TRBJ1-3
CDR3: CASSRFGKDRGLDF
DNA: TGTGCCAGCAGCCGTTTCGGGAAGGACAGGGGGCTCGATTTT

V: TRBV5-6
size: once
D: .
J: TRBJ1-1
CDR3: CASSTTWTEAFF
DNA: TGTGCCAGCAGCACGACATGGACTGAAGCTTTCTTT

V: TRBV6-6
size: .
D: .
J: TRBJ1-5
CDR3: CASSYRDQPQHF
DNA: TGTGCCAGCAGTTACCGGGATCAGCCCCAGCATTTT

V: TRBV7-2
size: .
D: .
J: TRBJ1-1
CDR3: CASSLLGGGTEAFF
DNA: TGTGCCAGCAGCTTATTAGGAGGGGGCACTGAAGCTTTCTTT

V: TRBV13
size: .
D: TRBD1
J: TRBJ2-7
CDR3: CASSLGDRAGEQYF
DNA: TGTGCCAGCAGCTTGGGGGACAGGGCGGGGGAGCAGTACTTC

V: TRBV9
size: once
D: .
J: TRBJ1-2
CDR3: CASSPTANYGYTF
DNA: TGTGCCAGCAGCCCGACAGCTAACTATGGCTACACCTTC

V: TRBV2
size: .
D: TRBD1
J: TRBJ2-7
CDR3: CASRERTGGGEQYF
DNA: TGTGCCAGCAGGGAAAGGACAGGGGGCGGCGAGCAGTACTTC

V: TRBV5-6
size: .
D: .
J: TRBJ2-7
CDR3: CASSQVSVYEQYF
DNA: TGTGCCAGCAGCCAGGTATCTGTCTACGAGCAGTACTTC

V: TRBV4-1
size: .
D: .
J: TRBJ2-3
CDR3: CASSQVPTDTDTQYF
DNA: TGCGCCAGCAGCCAAGTTCCGACAGACACAGATACGCAGTATTTT

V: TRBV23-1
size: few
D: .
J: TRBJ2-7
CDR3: CAGYEQYF
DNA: TGCGCCGGCTACGAGCAGTACTTC

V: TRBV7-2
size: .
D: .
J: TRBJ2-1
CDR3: CASSFALGEQFF
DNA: TGTGCCAGCAGCTTTGCACTAGGTGAGCAGTTCTTC

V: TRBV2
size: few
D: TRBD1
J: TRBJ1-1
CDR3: CASSGQGWGTEAFF
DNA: TGTGCCAGCAGTGGACAGGGGTGGGGGACTGAAGCTTTCTTT

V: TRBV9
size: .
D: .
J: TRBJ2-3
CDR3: CASSVGQERQYF
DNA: TGTGCCAGCAGCGTAGGCCAGGAGAGGCAGTATTTT

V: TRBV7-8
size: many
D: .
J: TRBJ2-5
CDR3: CASSPPGVARETQYF
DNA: TGTGCCAGCAGCCCCCCAGGTGTGGCTCGGGAGACCCAGTACTTC

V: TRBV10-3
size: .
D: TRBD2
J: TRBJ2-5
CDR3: CAISGTDGGETQYF
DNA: TGTGCCATCAGTGGAACTGACGGGGGGGAGACCCAGTACTTC

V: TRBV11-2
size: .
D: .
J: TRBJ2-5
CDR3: CASSPNGVLTQYF
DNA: TGTGCCAGCAGCCCGAATGGGGTTTTGACCCAGTACTTC

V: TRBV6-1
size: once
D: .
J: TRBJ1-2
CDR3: CASSEASGLNGYTF
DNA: TGTGCCAGCAGTGAAGCTTCGGGACTCAATGGCTACACCTTC

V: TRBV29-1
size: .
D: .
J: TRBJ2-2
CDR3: CSVSRADPGELFF
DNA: TGCAGCGTTTCTAGGGCCGACCCCGGGGAGCTGTTTTTT

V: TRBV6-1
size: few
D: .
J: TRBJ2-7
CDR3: CASTGLSYEQYF
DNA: TGTGCCAGTACTGGACTATCCTACGAGCAGTACTTC

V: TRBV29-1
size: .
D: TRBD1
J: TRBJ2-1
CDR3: CSVAPGDTGVYNEQFF
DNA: TGCAGCGTGGCCCCCGGAGACACAGGGGTCTACAATGAGCAGTTCTTC

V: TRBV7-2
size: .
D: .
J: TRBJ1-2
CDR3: CASSSPGRFYYGYTF
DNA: TGTGCCAGCAGCTCCCCGGGGAGGTTCTACTATGGCTACACCTTC

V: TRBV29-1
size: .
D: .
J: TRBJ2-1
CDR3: CSVLPAGPYNEQFF
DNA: TGCAGCGTCCTCCCGGCGGGGCCCTACAATGAGCAGTTCTTC

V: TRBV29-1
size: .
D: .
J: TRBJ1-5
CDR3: CSVGLSNQPQHF
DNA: TGCAGCGTGGGATTGAGCAATCAGCCCCAGCATTTT

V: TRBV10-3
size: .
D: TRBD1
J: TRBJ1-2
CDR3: CGLMPSTGTVLYGYTF
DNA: TGTGGCCTGATGCCCTCCACCGGGACAGTTCTCTATGGCTACACCTTC

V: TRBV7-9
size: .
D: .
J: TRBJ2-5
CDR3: CASSLGGTRKGTQYF
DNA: TGTGCCAGCAGCTTAGGAGGCACGCGAAAAGGGACCCAGTACTTC

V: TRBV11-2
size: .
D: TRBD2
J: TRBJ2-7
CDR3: CASSLRLAYEQYF
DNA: TGTGCCAGCAGCTTGCGACTAGCGTACGAGCAGTACTTC

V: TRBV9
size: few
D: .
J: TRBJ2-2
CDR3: CASSVTFTGELFF
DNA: TGTGCCAGCAGCGTTACATTTACCGGGGAGCTGTTTTTT

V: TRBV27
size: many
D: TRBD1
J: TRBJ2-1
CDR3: CASSRDRGYNEQFF
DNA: TGTGCCAGCAGTCGGGACAGGGGCTACAATGAGCAGTTCTTC

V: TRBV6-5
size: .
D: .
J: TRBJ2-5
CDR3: CASRRHPQETQYF
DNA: TGTGCCAGCAGGCGACACCCCCAAGAGACCCAGTACTTC

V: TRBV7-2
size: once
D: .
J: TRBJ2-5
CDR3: CASSPDPWGETQYF
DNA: TGTGCCAGCAGCCCTGACCCATGGGGGGAGACCCAGTACTTC

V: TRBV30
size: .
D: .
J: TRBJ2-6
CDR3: CACTGPGANVLTF
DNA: TGTGCCTGTACAGGGCCTGGGGCCAACGTCCTGACTTTC

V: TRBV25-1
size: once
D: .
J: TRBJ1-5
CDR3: CASSEWGDQPQHF
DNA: TGTGCCAGCAGTGAATGGGGAGATCAGCCCCAGCATTTT

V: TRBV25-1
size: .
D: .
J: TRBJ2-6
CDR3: CASVTGREGPGANVLTF
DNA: TGTGCCAGCGTTACAGGGAGGGAGGGACCTGGGGCCAACGTCCTGACTTTC